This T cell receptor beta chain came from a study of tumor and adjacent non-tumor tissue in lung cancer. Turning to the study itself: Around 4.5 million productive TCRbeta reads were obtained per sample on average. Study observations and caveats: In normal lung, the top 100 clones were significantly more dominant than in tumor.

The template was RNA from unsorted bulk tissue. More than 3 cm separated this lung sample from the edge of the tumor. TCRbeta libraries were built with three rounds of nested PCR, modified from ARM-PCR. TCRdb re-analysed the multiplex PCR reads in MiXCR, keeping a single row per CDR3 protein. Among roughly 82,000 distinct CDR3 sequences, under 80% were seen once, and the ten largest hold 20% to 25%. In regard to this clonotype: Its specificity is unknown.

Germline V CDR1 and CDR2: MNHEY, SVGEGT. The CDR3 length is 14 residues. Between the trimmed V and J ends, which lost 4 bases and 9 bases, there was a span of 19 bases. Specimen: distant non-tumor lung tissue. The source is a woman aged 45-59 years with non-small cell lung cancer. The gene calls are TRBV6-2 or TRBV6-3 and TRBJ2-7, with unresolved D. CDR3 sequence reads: CASSFDKATSVQYF. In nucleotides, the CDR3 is TGTGCCAGCAGTTTCGACAAGGCTACCTCTGTGCAGTACTTC.